Listed below are T cell receptor beta chains from one sample, sequenced in a study of chemoradiotherapy in HPV16-positive cancers. TCRdb's copy holds only in-frame clones and misses some; the assay was immunoSEQ multiplex PCR. This table holds fewer than 20,000 clones, roughly 73% found once. This material was obtained from a patient who underwent chemoradiotherapy. These receptors were taken from a human donor with HPV-associated anogenital cancer. The CDR3 runs from the conserved cysteine through the conserved F or W. The order of the fields is J gene, V gene, D gene, CDR3 protein. D genes are given only for firm matches.

J gene: TRBJ1-5
V gene: TRBV2
D gene: .
CDR3 protein: CASRRLDSQPQHF

J gene: TRBJ2-7
V gene: TRBV11-2
D gene: .
CDR3 protein: CASSLEQGLEQYF

J gene: TRBJ1-6
V gene: TRBV7-3
D gene: .
CDR3 protein: CASSLDGGGYSPLHF

J gene: TRBJ1-5
V gene: TRBV6-6
D gene: .
CDR3 protein: CASSYGPHQPQHF

J gene: TRBJ1-6
V gene: TRBV28
D gene: .
CDR3 protein: CASSFSRAQGGGDSPLHF

J gene: TRBJ2-2
V gene: TRBV27
D gene: .
CDR3 protein: CASSLEGANTGELFF

J gene: TRBJ2-7
V gene: TRBV28
D gene: TRBD2
CDR3 protein: CASGREDLYEQYF

J gene: TRBJ1-1
V gene: TRBV28
D gene: .
CDR3 protein: CASSSGPRNTEAFF

J gene: TRBJ1-1
V gene: TRBV5-1
D gene: TRBD1
CDR3 protein: CASSLVGQGLTEAFF

J gene: TRBJ2-7
V gene: TRBV21-1
D gene: .
CDR3 protein: CVSYEQYF

J gene: TRBJ1-4
V gene: TRBV4-3
D gene: .
CDR3 protein: CASSQDQGMGKPEKLFF

J gene: TRBJ2-7
V gene: TRBV7-9
D gene: TRBD2
CDR3 protein: CASSLTSGGSYEQYF

J gene: TRBJ1-1
V gene: TRBV28
D gene: .
CDR3 protein: CASNWGGEAFF

J gene: TRBJ1-2
V gene: TRBV7-9
D gene: .
CDR3 protein: CASSLSFGSGPTF

J gene: TRBJ1-2
V gene: TRBV5-1
D gene: .
CDR3 protein: CASSTGQSLRYGYTF

J gene: TRBJ2-7
V gene: TRBV5-6
D gene: TRBD1
CDR3 protein: CASSKRTGTSNYEQYF

J gene: TRBJ1-1
V gene: TRBV6-1
D gene: TRBD1
CDR3 protein: CASSEPGQGNTEAFF

J gene: TRBJ1-6
V gene: TRBV28
D gene: .
CDR3 protein: CASSPWGGIGSPLHF

J gene: TRBJ1-1
V gene: TRBV28
D gene: TRBD1
CDR3 protein: CASSLWGQRAFF

J gene: TRBJ2-1
V gene: TRBV6-1
D gene: TRBD2
CDR3 protein: CASSGLAGGYGEQFF

J gene: TRBJ1-2
V gene: TRBV27
D gene: TRBD1
CDR3 protein: CASSLRVGGTGVNYGYTF

J gene: TRBJ1-6
V gene: TRBV4-3
D gene: .
CDR3 protein: CASSLEGTENSPLHF

J gene: TRBJ2-7
V gene: TRBV5-6
D gene: .
CDR3 protein: CASSLTRGSSYEQYF

J gene: TRBJ2-5
V gene: TRBV5-1
D gene: TRBD1
CDR3 protein: CASSLAGQGQETQYF

J gene: TRBJ2-3
V gene: TRBV5-1
D gene: TRBD1
CDR3 protein: CASSRGLTDTQYF